These 23 T cell receptor beta chains share one sample of origin, sequenced in a study of CD8 T cells in ankylosing spondylitis (dated by TCRdb to 2015 to 2018). Library prep was done by 5' RACE. The sequencer listed for this sample is Illumina HiSeq 2500. TCRdb's own reprocessing of the public reads used fastp at Q25 and MiXCR and kept productive beta chains. For every CDR3 protein sequence, its rows merge into one entry that carries the most common genes and DNA. The sample includes under 250,000 distinct CDR3 sequences, with 8% to 10% observed a single time. 4.8% of the sample is held by the ten biggest clonotypes. Sequencing was performed on blood, either unsorted or a sorted T cell fraction (not recorded which). The source of these receptors is a female donor with ankylosing spondylitis or in good health (not recorded which).

This clonotype turned up a few times. The V and J genes are TRBV11-2 and TRBJ2-1, with 10 bases fitting TRBD2. The junction had 6 bases not matched to a gene; V was cut back by 5 bases and J by 2 bases. The CDR3 has 16 amino acids. Germline V gives CDR1 SGHAT, CDR2 FQNNGV. CDR3 protein: CASSVQTSGTYNEQFF. Written as DNA, the CDR3 is TGTGCCAGCAGCGTCCAAACTAGCGGGACCTACAATGAGCAGTTCTTC.

Turning to this clonotype: This sequence may be a read error, since a much larger clone differs from it by one base. The V call is TRBV7-2, the J call TRBJ2-1; D remains ambiguous. This CDR3 region has 13 residues. Trimming pared 5 bases from V and 1 base from J, leaving 6 bases between. In germline, CDR1 is SGHTA, CDR2 FQGNSA. The DNA of the CDR3 is TGTGCCAGCAGCACCCAGTCCTACAATGAGCAGTTCTTC. Its protein is CASSTQSYNEQFF.

This clonotype was observed at least ten times. The genes are TRBV4-3 and TRBJ2-1; a possible D gene is TRBD2 (5 bases). CDR3 size: 17 residues. From germline, CDR1 is LGHNA and CDR2 YSLEER. Trimming removed 0 bases at V and 6 bases at J, with 18 bases between. CDR3 in amino acids: CASSQDVTSPGSNEQFF. In DNA, the CDR3 is TGCGCCAGCAGCCAAGATGTAACTAGTCCCGGAAGCAATGAGCAGTTCTTC.

This clonotype was detected ten times or more. The chain employs TRBV11-2 and TRBJ2-7; TRBD2 is a possible D gene (6 bases). V was shortened by 5 bases and J by 5 bases, with 16 bases between the two germline ends. In germline, CDR1 is SGHAT, CDR2 FQNNGV. The CDR3 totals 14 residues. CDR3 nucleotides: TGTGCCAGCAGCCTTTGGGCTAGCGTACACGAGCAGTACTTC. Translation: CASSLWASVHEQYF. Supplemented by reference TRBV11-2 and TRBJ2-7, the full variable domain reads EAGVAQSPRYKIIEKRQSVAFWCNPISGHATLYWYQQILGQGPKLLIQFQNNGVVDDSQLPKDRFSAERLKGVDSTLKIQPAKLEDSAVYLCASSLWASVHEQYFGPGTRLTVT.

In this sample, this clonotype turned up many times. This chain links TRBV3-1 with TRBJ2-5; 7 bases line up with TRBD1. Germline CDR1 and CDR2: LGHDT and YNNKEL (reference sequence). CDR3 length: 18 residues. The J segment lost 1 base and the V segment lost 4 bases, leaving 15 bases of the junction unmatched. Here the CDR3 reads CASSPPSGTAYTQETQYF. CDR3 coding DNA: TGTGCCAGCAGCCCCCCCTCCGGGACAGCATACACCCAAGAGACCCAGTACTTC.

This clonotype was picked up many times. The V and J genes are TRBV7-2 and TRBJ2-3, with TRBD2 as a possible D gene (6 bases). Trimming took 1 base from V and 6 from J, leaving 14 bases between them. Germline CDR1 is SGHTA and CDR2 is FQGNSA. This CDR3 region has 15 residues. In DNA, the CDR3 is TGTGCCAGCAGCTTAGGGGGACTGGCCCAGGATACGCAGTATTTT. Translated: CASSLGGLAQDTQYF.

This clonotype was found many times. The chain couples TRBV6-1 to TRBJ2-2, with 7 bases fitting TRBD1. Trimming cost V 5 bases and J 5 bases; bases outside gene matches: 2. CDR1 MNHNS and CDR2 SASEGT come from the germline V gene. The CDR3 covers 13 residues. The CDR3 loop is CASSTQGTGELFF. CDR3 nucleotide sequence: TGTGCCAGCAGTACACAGGGGACCGGGGAGCTGTTTTTT.

This clonotype was detected ten times or more. This chain connects TRBV29-1 to TRBJ1-1; possibly TRBD1 for D (5 bases). V gave up 8 bases and J gave up 0 bases, with 10 bases separating them. The CDR3 length is 12 residues. Germline CDR1 SQVTM, CDR2 ANQGSEA. CDR3 protein: CSHGGVNTEAFF. The DNA of the CDR3 is TGCAGCCATGGGGGGGTGAACACTGAAGCTTTCTTT.

This clonotype has a count of ten or more. V and J are TRBV6-5 and TRBJ2-5; perhaps TRBD1 as D (5 bases). Trimming left V 4 bases short and J 1 base short, with 13 bases between. CDR1 and CDR2 (germline): MNHEY, SVGAGI. The CDR3 length is 15 residues. The CDR3 here is CASSSRDRPQETQYF. As DNA, the CDR3 is TGTGCCAGCAGTTCCCGAGACAGACCCCAAGAGACCCAGTACTTC.

This clonotype was picked up many times. The chain combines TRBV18 with TRBJ1-4; no clear D. The CDR3 sequence is 15 residues long. Trimming took off 4 bases at V and 0 bases at J, with 9 bases between the two ends. Germline CDR1 KGHSH, CDR2 LQKENI. In DNA form, the CDR3 reads TGTGCCAGCTCACTCTTAGGAGCAACTAATGAAAAACTGTTTTTT. Translation: CASSLLGATNEKLFF.

In this sample, this clonotype turned up many times. V is TRBV18 and J is TRBJ2-2; 7 nucleotides align to TRBD2. The V segment lost 8 bases and the J segment 3 bases; nucleotides outside the gene matches: 6. The CDR3 spans 14 residues. In germline, CDR1 is KGHSH, CDR2 LQKENI. CDR3 bases: TGTGCCAGCGAGCGGGAAGTGGACACCGGGGAGCTGTTTTTT. As protein: CASEREVDTGELFF. Supplemented by reference TRBV18 and TRBJ2-2, the full variable domain reads NAGVMQNPRHLVRRRGQEARLRCSPMKGHSHVYWYRQLPEEGLKFMVYLQKENIIDESGMPKERFSAEFPKEGPSILRIQQVVRGDSAAYFCASEREVDTGELFFGEGSRLTVL.

J is TRBJ2-1 and V is TRBV7-9, with TRBD2 matching over 16 bases. The germline V gene has CDR1 SEHNR and CDR2 FQNEAQ (reference sequence). This CDR3 spans 16 amino acids. The J segment lost 6 bases and the V segment lost 6 bases, leaving 5 bases of the junction unmatched. The CDR3 DNA follows: TGTGCCAGCAGATCTGGGACTAGCGGGAGGGTCAATGAGCAGTTCTTC. As protein: CASRSGTSGRVNEQFF.

The table lists this clonotype with many counts. This chain uses TRBV29-1 with TRBJ2-5; no firm D call. CDR1 is SQVTM, CDR2 ANQGSEA, per germline. The CDR3 is 12 residues long. The CDR3 region has the DNA TGCTTAGCCGGGTGGGGCCAAGAGACCCAGTACTTC. Protein sequence: CLAGWGQETQYF.

This clonotype was detected many times. The rearrangement joins TRBV5-1 to TRBJ2-1; tentatively, D is TRBD1 (6 bases). Germline CDR1 and CDR2: SGHRS and YFSETQ. V was trimmed by 0 bases and J by 6 bases, leaving 19 bases between them. The CDR3 covers 17 residues. CDR3 DNA: TGCGCCAGCAGCTTGGGGTTAGGGGGAGCAGGGCTCAATGAGCAGTTCTTC. It codes for CASSLGLGGAGLNEQFF.

This clonotype was seen repeatedly, ten times or more. The chain links TRBV27 to TRBJ2-1; a possible D gene is TRBD1 (6 bases). The CDR3 contains 13 residues. Germline V CDR1 and CDR2: MNHEY, SMNVEV (reference sequence). V was clipped by 6 bases and J by 7 bases, with 13 bases between them. CDR3 region: CASRGRGRNEQFF. The CDR3 DNA follows: TGTGCCAGCAGGGGTAGGGGGAGAAATGAGCAGTTCTTC.

This clonotype was seen at least ten times. J is TRBJ2-5 and V is TRBV18; D gene uncertain. V was pared by 3 bases and J by 2 bases, with 7 bases between. The CDR3 has 13 residues. The germline V gene has CDR1 KGHSH and CDR2 LQKENI. Here the CDR3 reads CASSPGWQETQYF. The CDR3, as DNA: TGTGCCAGCTCACCGGGGTGGCAAGAGACCCAGTACTTC.

This chain uses TRBV19 with TRBJ2-1; D remains unclear. CDR1 LNHDA and CDR2 SQIVND come from the germline V gene (reference sequence). The V and J ends lost 0 bases and 9 bases respectively, with 6 bases between them. The CDR3 is 12 amino acids. DNA for the CDR3: TGTGCCAGTAGTATAGATCTGGGTGAGCAGTTCTTC. Translating it yields CASSIDLGEQFF.

The sample holds many counts of this clonotype. The chain uses TRBV6-2 or TRBV6-3 and TRBJ1-1; D might be TRBD1 (5 bases). CDR3 length: 15 residues. The V and J ends lost 3 bases and 0 bases respectively, with 11 bases between them. Germline CDR1 MNHEY, CDR2 SVGEGT. The CDR3 bases are TGTGCCAGCAGTTATAGGCCGGGACTGAACACTGAAGCTTTCTTT. Translation gives CASSYRPGLNTEAFF.

The sample holds many counts of this clonotype. The V gene is TRBV9, the J gene TRBJ1-3, with TRBD1 identical over 9 bases. Per the germline V gene, CDR1 is SGDLS and CDR2 is YYNGEE. The CDR3 contains 15 residues. The V segment lost 3 bases and the J segment 6 bases; nucleotides outside the gene matches: 7. The CDR3 sequence is CASSGHGTGINTIYF. CDR3 sequence (DNA): TGTGCCAGCAGCGGACACGGGACAGGGATAAACACCATATATTTT. The full variable domain, in which reference TRBV9 and TRBJ1-3 provide the parts outside the CDR3, is DSGVTQTPKHLITATGQRVTLRCSPRSGDLSVYWYQQSLDQGLQFLIQYYNGEERAKGNILERFSAQQFPDLHSELNLSSLELGDSALYFCASSGHGTGINTIYFGEGSWLTVV.

This clonotype was detected ten times or more. This chain joins TRBV10-3 and TRBJ2-7; 13 bases are a match to TRBD2. This CDR3 comprises 14 residues. The V segment lost 6 bases and the J segment 4 bases; nucleotides outside the gene matches: 3. Germline V lookup: CDR1 ENHRY, CDR2 SYGVKD. In DNA, the CDR3 is TGTGCCATCAGGGGGACTAGCGGGACATACGAGCAGTACTTC. Translating it yields CAIRGTSGTYEQYF.

The genes are TRBV20-1 and TRBJ2-3; D might be TRBD2 (6 bases). V lost 1 base to trimming and J lost 6 bases, with 20 bases between them. The V gene's germline CDR1 is DFQATT and CDR2 SNEGSKA (reference sequence). The CDR3 is 16 residues long. CDR3 in amino acids: CSARGQLVAGQDTQYF. The CDR3 region has the DNA TGCAGTGCTAGAGGGCAGTTGGTGGCGGGGCAGGATACGCAGTATTTT.

This chain uses TRBV20-1 with TRBJ2-5, with D tentatively TRBD2 (5 bases). The CDR3 spans 13 residues. V was trimmed by 0 bases and J by 2 bases, leaving 7 bases between them. Germline assignment: CDR1 DFQATT and CDR2 SNEGSKA (reference sequence). The CDR3 sequence: CSAREAAQETQYF. In DNA form, the CDR3 reads TGCAGTGCTAGAGAAGCGGCTCAAGAGACCCAGTACTTC.

This clonotype has a handful of counts. The chain recombines TRBV7-2 with TRBJ2-7; 8 bases map to TRBD2. The germline V gene has CDR1 SGHTA and CDR2 FQGNSA. J was trimmed by 3 bases and V by 1 base; bases with no gene match: 5. The CDR3 consists of 15 residues. CDR3 region: CASSLEASGGYEQYF. In DNA form, the CDR3 reads TGTGCCAGCAGCTTAGAGGCCAGCGGGGGCTACGAGCAGTACTTC.